The present TCR beta chain was sequenced within a study of identical twins. A universal primer site arose from template switching, and cDNA bore unique molecular identifiers. TCRdb reanalysed the 5' RACE reads using MiXCR and keeps one entry per CDR3 protein. The sample consists of a few hundred thousand distinct CDR3 sequences, approximately 13% of them appearing once. This clonotype has more than one count but fewer than ten. CDR3 length: 15 residues. Germline V gene data show CDR1 as MNHEY and CDR2 as SVGAGI. Trimming shortened V by 0 bases and J by 1 base, and 6 bases separated the two germline ends. These sequences were also reported in another study, on yellow fever vaccine responses in identical twins.

The rearrangement links TRBV6-5 to TRBJ2-2; D ambiguous. Sequenced: CD8+ T cells sorted from blood. The clonotype originates from a woman under 30 in good health. CDR3 sequence (DNA): TGTGCCAGCAGTTACTCTGCGCGGAACACCGGGGAGCTGTTTTTT. Protein product: CASSYSARNTGELFF.